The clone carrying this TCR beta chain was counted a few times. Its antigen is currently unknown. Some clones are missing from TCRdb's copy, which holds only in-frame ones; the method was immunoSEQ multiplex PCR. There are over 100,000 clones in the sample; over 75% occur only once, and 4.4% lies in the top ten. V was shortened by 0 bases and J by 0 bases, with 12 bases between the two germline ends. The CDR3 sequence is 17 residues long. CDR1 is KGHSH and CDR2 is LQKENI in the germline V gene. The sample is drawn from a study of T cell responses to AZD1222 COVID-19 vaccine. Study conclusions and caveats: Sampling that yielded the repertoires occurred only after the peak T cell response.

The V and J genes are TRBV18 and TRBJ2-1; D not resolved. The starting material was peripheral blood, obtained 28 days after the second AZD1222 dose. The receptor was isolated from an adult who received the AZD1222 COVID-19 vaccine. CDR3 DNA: TGTGCCAGCTCACCACCTTTGGCAACGAGCTCCTACAATGAGCAGTTCTTC. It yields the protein CASSPPLATSSYNEQFF.